These T cell receptor beta chains were read from a single sample in a study of shared clonotypes between healthy human individuals. Sequencing used immunoSEQ multiplex PCR; TCRdb keeps in-frame clones, though not all of them. The sample shows about 560,000 clones, roughly four fifths of them seen only once. What was sequenced was PBMCs. The receptors shown here come from a woman in her forties in good health. Some clones in this sample may be carry-over from other donors' samples. The CDR3 runs from the conserved cysteine through the conserved F or W. A D gene is named only where the DNA matches it firmly. The size entry is marked missing in some rows and otherwise reads once, few, many or a size class.

V: TRBV5-4
J: TRBJ2-2
size: once
D: TRBD2
CDR3: CASRDRLAGAAGELFF
DNA: TGTGCCAGCAGGGATCGACTAGCGGGAGCGGCCGGGGAGCTGTTTTTT

V: TRBV28
J: TRBJ1-2
size: NA
D: TRBD1
CDR3: CASSSTSPGQGLGYTF
DNA: TGTGCCAGCAGTTCCACATCCCCAGGACAGGGTCTTGGCTACACCTTC

V: TRBV2
J: TRBJ1-2
size: NA
D: NA
CDR3: CASSEFGGASGNSYGYTF
DNA: TGTGCCAGCAGTGAATTCGGGGGTGCGTCAGGGAATTCATATGGCTACACCTTC

V: TRBV25-1
J: TRBJ1-2
size: NA
D: NA
CDR3: CASSGTLGGLYGYTF
DNA: TGTGCCAGCAGTGGGACCCTTGGGGGGCTCTATGGCTACACCTTC

V: TRBV7-6
J: TRBJ1-4
size: NA
D: NA
CDR3: CASSSRPLQGSNEKLFF
DNA: TGTGCCAGCAGCTCTAGGCCCCTACAGGGATCTAATGAAAAACTGTTTTTT

V: TRBV5-1
J: TRBJ2-7
size: once
D: TRBD1
CDR3: CASSQGDRDEQYF
DNA: TGCGCCAGCAGCCAAGGGGACAGGGACGAGCAGTACTTC

V: TRBV13
J: TRBJ1-2
size: NA
D: TRBD1
CDR3: CASSFDGTGGGNYGYTF
DNA: TGTGCCAGCAGCTTTGACGGGACAGGGGGAGGTAACTATGGCTACACCTTC

V: TRBV29-1
J: TRBJ1-5
size: few
D: NA
CDR3: CSVVQGSNQPQHF
DNA: TGCAGCGTTGTCCAGGGTTCGAACCAGCCCCAGCATTTT

V: TRBV5-1
J: TRBJ2-2
size: once
D: NA
CDR3: CASSRGGENTGELFF
DNA: TGCGCCAGCAGCCGAGGGGGTGAGAACACCGGGGAGCTGTTTTTT

V: TRBV6-6
J: TRBJ2-5
size: NA
D: NA
CDR3: CASSYSWGRGETQYF
DNA: TGTGCCAGCAGTTACTCTTGGGGGCGCGGGGAGACCCAGTACTTC

V: TRBV6-5
J: TRBJ1-5
size: NA
D: NA
CDR3: CASSTDGSNQPQHF
DNA: TGTGCCAGCAGTACGGACGGTAGCAATCAGCCCCAGCATTTT

V: TRBV4-2
J: TRBJ2-7
size: NA
D: NA
CDR3: CASSQDLLAYEQYF
DNA: TGTGCCAGCAGCCAAGATCTCCTAGCCTACGAGCAGTACTTC

V: TRBV18
J: TRBJ1-1
size: NA
D: TRBD1
CDR3: CASSPSTDRLNTEAFF
DNA: TGTGCCAGCTCACCATCGACGGACAGGCTGAACACTGAAGCTTTCTTT

V: TRBV7-8
J: TRBJ1-2
size: NA
D: TRBD1
CDR3: CASSLAEDPGQGINYGYTF
DNA: TGTGCCAGCAGCTTAGCAGAAGATCCGGGACAGGGGATCAACTATGGCTACACCTTC

V: TRBV7-9
J: TRBJ1-5
size: NA
D: NA
CDR3: CASSLDTNQPQHF
DNA: TGTGCCAGCAGCTTAGATACCAATCAGCCCCAGCATTTT

V: TRBV19
J: TRBJ2-7
size: NA
D: TRBD1
CDR3: CASSTYHQGAGEQYF
DNA: TGTGCCAGTAGTACCTACCATCAGGGGGCAGGGGAGCAGTACTTC

V: TRBV10-3
J: TRBJ2-1
size: NA
D: TRBD2
CDR3: CAISEPSGSYNEQFF
DNA: TGTGCCATCAGTGAGCCTAGCGGGAGCTACAATGAGCAGTTCTTC

V: TRBV28
J: TRBJ1-4
size: NA
D: NA
CDR3: CASSPPGQMLEKLFF
DNA: TGTGCCAGCAGTCCCCCGGGACAAATGCTTGAAAAACTGTTTTTT

V: TRBV7-9
J: TRBJ1-2
size: NA
D: NA
CDR3: CASSLLGEAPYGYTF
DNA: TGTGCCAGCAGCTTATTAGGCGAAGCTCCTTATGGCTACACCTTC

V: TRBV10-2
J: TRBJ2-1
size: NA
D: NA
CDR3: CASSEWGVYAPHEQFF
DNA: TGCGCCAGCAGTGAGTGGGGGGTCTATGCTCCCCATGAGCAGTTCTTC

V: TRBV7-3
J: TRBJ2-2
size: NA
D: NA
CDR3: CASSPTRWGETGELFF
DNA: TGTGCCAGCAGCCCTACAAGGTGGGGCGAAACCGGGGAGCTGTTTTTT

V: TRBV5-1
J: TRBJ2-1
size: few
D: TRBD2
CDR3: CASSIAGLAGGAGSYNEQFF
DNA: TGCGCCAGCAGCATTGCGGGACTAGCGGGAGGGGCCGGGTCCTACAATGAGCAGTTCTTC

V: TRBV5-1
J: TRBJ1-1
size: NA
D: NA
CDR3: CASSLEVGNTEAFF
DNA: TGCGCCAGCAGCTTGGAAGTTGGGAACACTGAAGCTTTCTTT

V: TRBV2
J: TRBJ1-1
size: few
D: NA
CDR3: CASSEGSAFF
DNA: TGTGCCAGCAGTGAAGGTTCAGCTTTCTTT

V: TRBV18
J: TRBJ2-7
size: NA
D: TRBD2
CDR3: CASSLYSGNGYEQYF
DNA: TGTGCCAGCTCACTTTACAGCGGGAACGGATACGAGCAGTACTTC

V: TRBV19
J: TRBJ2-6
size: NA
D: NA
CDR3: CASLPVWGKGSGANVLTF
DNA: TGTGCCAGTCTCCCCGTCTGGGGGAAGGGCTCTGGGGCCAACGTCCTGACTTTC

V: TRBV4-1
J: TRBJ2-1
size: NA
D: NA
CDR3: CASSPIGGRYNEQFF
DNA: TGCGCCAGCAGCCCGATCGGGGGTCGCTACAATGAGCAGTTCTTC

V: TRBV11-3
J: TRBJ2-1
size: NA
D: TRBD2
CDR3: CASSSGLAVLGGANEQFF
DNA: TGTGCCAGCAGTTCCGGACTAGCGGTCCTGGGTGGGGCCAATGAGCAGTTCTTC

V: TRBV5-4
J: TRBJ1-2
size: NA
D: NA
CDR3: CASSLDSSYGYTF
DNA: TGTGCCAGCAGCTTGGACAGTTCCTATGGCTACACCTTC

V: TRBV18
J: TRBJ2-2
size: NA
D: TRBD1
CDR3: CASSLTGGNTGELFF
DNA: TGTGCCAGCTCATTAACAGGGGGCAACACCGGGGAGCTGTTTTTT